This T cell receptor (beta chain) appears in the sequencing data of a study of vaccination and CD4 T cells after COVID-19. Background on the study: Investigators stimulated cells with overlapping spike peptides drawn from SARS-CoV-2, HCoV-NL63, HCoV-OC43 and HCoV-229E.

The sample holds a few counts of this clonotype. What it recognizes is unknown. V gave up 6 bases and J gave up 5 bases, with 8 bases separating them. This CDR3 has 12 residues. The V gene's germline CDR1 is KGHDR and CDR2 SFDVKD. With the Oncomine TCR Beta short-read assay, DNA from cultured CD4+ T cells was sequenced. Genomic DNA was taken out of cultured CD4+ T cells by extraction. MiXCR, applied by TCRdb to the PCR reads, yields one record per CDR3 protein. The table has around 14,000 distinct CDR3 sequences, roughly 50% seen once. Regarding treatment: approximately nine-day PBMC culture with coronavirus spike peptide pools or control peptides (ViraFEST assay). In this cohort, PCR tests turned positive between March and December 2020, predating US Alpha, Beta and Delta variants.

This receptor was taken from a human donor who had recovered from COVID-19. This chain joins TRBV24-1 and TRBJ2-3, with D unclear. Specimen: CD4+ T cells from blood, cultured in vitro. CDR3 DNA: TGTGCCACCAGTATAAGGGAAGATACGCAGTATTTT. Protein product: CATSIREDTQYF.